The T cell receptor (beta chain) described here comes from a study of human T cells and chemical hapten exposure. The CDR3 covers 18 residues. Germline V lookup: CDR1 MDHEN, CDR2 SYDVKM. With 4 bases removed from V and 4 bases from J, the gap between germline ends came to 23 bases. Library preparation tagged each individual cDNA molecule with a unique molecular identifier. One entry per CDR3 protein, called by TCRdb with MiXCR from the RACE reads. The table shows 300,000 to 450,000 distinct CDR3 sequences, with 5.1% occurring only once. The sample holds many counts of this clonotype. Time point reported: pre-sensitization, week 0. Treatment in this sample: therapeutic diphenylcyclopropenone sensitization with weekly scalp DPC. Ahead of each patch test application, blood was drawn.

Sequenced material: whole blood, taken in connection with sensitization to the hapten diphenylcyclopropenone (DPC). The TCR sequence derives from a woman aged 50 to 60 with alopecia areata. Some clones in this sample may be carry-over from other donors' samples. This chain links TRBV28 with TRBJ2-4, with D tentatively TRBD1 (6 bases). CDR3 nucleotide sequence: TGTGCCAGCAGTTCACCTAGTTCGGGACAAGGACTGAAAAACATTCAGTACTTC. This sequence encodes CASSSPSSGQGLKNIQYF.